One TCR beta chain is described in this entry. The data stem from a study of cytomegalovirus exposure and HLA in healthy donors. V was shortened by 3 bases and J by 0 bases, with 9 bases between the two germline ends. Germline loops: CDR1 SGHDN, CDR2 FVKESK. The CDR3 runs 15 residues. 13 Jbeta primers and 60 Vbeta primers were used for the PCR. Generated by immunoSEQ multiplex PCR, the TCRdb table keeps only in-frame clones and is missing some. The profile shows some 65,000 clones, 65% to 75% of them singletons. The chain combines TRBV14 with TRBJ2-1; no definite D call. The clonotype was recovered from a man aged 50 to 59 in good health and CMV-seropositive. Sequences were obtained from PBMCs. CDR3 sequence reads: CASSHTRSSYNEQFF. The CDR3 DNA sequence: TGTGCCAGCAGCCATACCCGTAGCTCCTACAATGAGCAGTTCTTC.